The T cell receptor (beta chain) described here comes from a study of identical twins. Study-wide results and limits: Low generation-probability sequences were in excess among twin-shared out-of-frame alpha sequences.

Notes on this clonotype: What it binds is unknown.

Trimming took 4 bases from V and 2 from J; bases not matched to a gene: 5. Germline V gene data show CDR1 as KGHSY and CDR2 as FQNENV. The CDR3 loop spans 15 amino acids. Template switching added a universal primer site; cDNA carried unique molecular identifiers. MiXCR was run by TCRdb on the 5' RACE reads, yielding one entry per CDR3 protein. The sample consists of 1.5 million to 2 million distinct CDR3 sequences, about 32% of them appearing once. The sequenced sample consisted of cord blood. The source is a newborn girl in good health. This chain links TRBV16 with TRBJ2-3; TRBD1 agrees at 8 bases. CDR3 region: CASSRRGQDTDTQYF. The DNA for the CDR3 is TGTGCCAGCAGCCGTAGGGGACAGGACACAGATACGCAGTATTTT.